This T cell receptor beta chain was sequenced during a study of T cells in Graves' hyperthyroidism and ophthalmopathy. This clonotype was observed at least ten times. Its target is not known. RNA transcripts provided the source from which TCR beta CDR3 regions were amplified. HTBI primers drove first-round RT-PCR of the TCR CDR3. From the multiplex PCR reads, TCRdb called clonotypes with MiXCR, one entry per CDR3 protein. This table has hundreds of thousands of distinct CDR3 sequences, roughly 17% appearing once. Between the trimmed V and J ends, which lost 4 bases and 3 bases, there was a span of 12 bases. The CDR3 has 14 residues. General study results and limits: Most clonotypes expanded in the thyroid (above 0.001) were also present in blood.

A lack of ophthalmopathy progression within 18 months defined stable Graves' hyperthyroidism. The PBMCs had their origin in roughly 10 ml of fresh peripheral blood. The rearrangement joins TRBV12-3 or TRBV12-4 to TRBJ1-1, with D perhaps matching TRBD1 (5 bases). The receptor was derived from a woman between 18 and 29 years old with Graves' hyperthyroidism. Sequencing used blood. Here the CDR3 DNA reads TGTGCCAGCAGTTGGCAGGGCGTTGACACTGAAGCTTTCTTT. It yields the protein CASSWQGVDTEAFF.